These 19 T cell receptor beta chains came from one sample sequenced in a study of blood T cell repertoires in COVID-19. Here immunoSEQ multiplex PCR was the method, and the copy in TCRdb shows in-frame clones only, minus some. This sample has tens of thousands of clones, with around 89% found just once. The sequencing input was peripheral blood. The source of these receptors is an older man with active or convalescent COVID-19.

The rearrangement joins TRBV5-4 to TRBJ2-7; 11 bases are a match to TRBD2. Germline values: CDR1 SGHNT, CDR2 YYREEE (reference sequence). J gave up 2 bases and V 4 bases, and 5 bases lay outside the gene matches. The CDR3 length is 15 residues. The CDR3 sequence: CASSPGTSGTYEQYF. CDR3 DNA: TGTGCCAGCAGCCCCGGGACTAGCGGTACCTACGAGCAGTACTTC.

This chain uses TRBV12-5 with TRBJ2-5, with a weak D call TRBD1 (6 bases). V lost 9 bases, J lost 1 base, and 30 bases lay in between. Germline assignment: CDR1 LGHNT and CDR2 FRNRAP. The CDR3 consists of 19 residues. In DNA, the CDR3 is TGTGCTAGGGAAGCCGGGACATCAATTCCCTCGGGCGTCCAAGAGACCCAGTACTTC. Protein product: CAREAGTSIPSGVQETQYF.

V gene TRBV28 combines with J gene TRBJ2-3; 16 bases agree with TRBD2. The V gene end was trimmed by 6 bases and the J gene end by 11 bases; junction bases not matched to a gene: 8. This CDR3 is built from 15 residues. Germline CDR1 MDHEN, CDR2 SYDVKM. In DNA form, the CDR3 reads TGTGCCAGCAGATCCGGGACTAGCGGGAGGGCCGGGCAGTATTTT. Its protein is CASRSGTSGRAGQYF.

The chain couples TRBV6-5 to TRBJ2-2; TRBD2 might be the D (5 bases). V lost 0 bases to trimming and J lost 6 bases, with 14 bases between them. This CDR3 region has 16 residues. In germline, CDR1 is MNHEY, CDR2 SVGAGI. Here the CDR3 reads CASSYSGRAKSGELFF. Here the CDR3 DNA reads TGTGCCAGCAGTTACTCAGGGCGGGCCAAGTCCGGGGAGCTGTTTTTT.

The rearrangement links TRBV28 to TRBJ2-4; 11 nucleotides line up with TRBD1. CDR1 and CDR2 from the germline V gene are MDHEN and SYDVKM. This CDR3 comprises 20 residues. With V trimmed by 4 bases and J by 0 bases, 14 bases remained unmatched. CDR3 nucleotides: TGTGCCAGCAGTTACCGGACAGGGGGCGCTTATTTACGAGCCAAAAACATTCAGTACTTC. It is translated as CASSYRTGGAYLRAKNIQYF.

The chain carries TRBV7-2 and TRBJ2-7; 8 nucleotides agree with TRBD2. CDR1 is SGHTA, CDR2 FQGNSA, per germline. CDR3 length equals 15 residues. With V trimmed by 8 bases and J by 0 bases, 9 bases remained unmatched. CDR3 DNA sequence: TGTGCCAGCGGACTTAGCGGGGTAAGCTCCTACGAGCAGTACTTC. Protein sequence: CASGLSGVSSYEQYF.

The rearrangement links TRBV9 to TRBJ2-1; TRBD2 aligns across 13 bases. V shed 4 bases, J shed 7 bases, and the junction held 11 bases outside the gene matches. In germline, CDR1 is SGDLS, CDR2 YYNGEE. The CDR3 has 17 amino acids. CDR3 region: CASSPILPTSGRNEQFF. CDR3 sequence (DNA): TGTGCCAGCAGCCCCATACTCCCGACTAGCGGGAGGAATGAGCAGTTCTTC.

This clone was detected a few times. The chain recombines TRBV9 with TRBJ2-1, with TRBD2 matching 8 bases. Germline V lookup: CDR1 SGDLS, CDR2 YYNGEE. Losses at the gene ends were 1 base for V and 8 bases for J; bases not matched to a gene: 8. This CDR3 is built from 15 residues. This CDR3 reads CASSVRSGSTYEQFF. The CDR3 DNA reads TGTGCCAGCAGCGTAAGGAGCGGGAGTACCTATGAGCAGTTCTTC.

J is TRBJ1-5 and V is TRBV19; D is ambiguous. Trimming pared 7 bases from V and 2 bases from J, leaving 9 bases between. Per germline, CDR1 LNHDA and CDR2 SQIVND (reference sequence). This CDR3 has 13 amino acids. CDR3: CASTERRNQPQHF. The CDR3 DNA reads as TGTGCCAGTACGGAGAGGCGCAATCAGCCCCAGCATTTT.

The J gene is TRBJ2-3, the V gene TRBV4-1; no clear D. Deletions cut 1 base from V and 4 bases from J, with 12 bases between. The CDR3 has 15 amino acids. The germline CDR1 and CDR2 sequences are MGHRA and YSYEKL. The CDR3 is CASSQVYLVADTQYF. In DNA form, the CDR3 reads TGCGCCAGCAGCCAAGTATATCTAGTTGCAGATACGCAGTATTTT.

This clone appeared once. The V gene is TRBV19, the J gene TRBJ2-5; 7 bases fit TRBD2. The CDR3 contains 14 residues. CDR1 is LNHDA, CDR2 SQIVND, per germline (reference sequence). Trimming took 1 base from V and 5 from J; bases not matched to a gene: 4. The CDR3 loop is CASSIVGGLETQYF. The CDR3 coding sequence is TGTGCCAGTAGTATAGTGGGAGGGCTCGAGACCCAGTACTTC.

The chain links TRBV3-1 (or the pseudogene TRBV3-2) to TRBJ2-7; D is perhaps TRBD1 (5 bases). Germline lookup yields CDR1 LGHDT and CDR2 YNNKEL (reference sequence). The CDR3 is 17 amino acids. Trimming took off 1 base at V and 6 bases at J, with 22 bases between the two ends. Here the CDR3 reads CASSQVLQVSGPFEQYF. The CDR3, as DNA: TGTGCCAGCAGCCAAGTACTACAGGTAAGTGGACCCTTCGAGCAGTACTTC.

As to this clone: At one of its ends the junction is not consistent with the germline gene, which may arise from a read error. This sequence joins TRBV10-3 and TRBJ2-1; 11 bases align to TRBD2. Per the germline V gene, CDR1 is ENHRY and CDR2 is SYGVKD. CDR3 length equals 16 residues. The CDR3 region has the DNA TGCGCTACCTCCGGGACTAGCGGTCGATCCTACAATGAGCAGTTCTTC. It encodes CATSGTSGRSYNEQFF.

V is TRBV28 and J is TRBJ1-1; the D gene is possibly TRBD1 (6 bases). V was shortened by 6 bases and J by 2 bases, with 13 bases between the two germline ends. This CDR3 comprises 14 residues. Per the germline V gene, CDR1 is MDHEN and CDR2 is SYDVKM. The CDR3 DNA reads as TGTGCCAGCAGAGTCGGGGGGGGCAACACTGAAGCTTTCTTT. As protein: CASRVGGGNTEAFF.

CDR3 region: CARGQYNEQFF. In DNA, the CDR3 is TGTGCCAGGGGACAGTACAATGAGCAGTTCTTC. This sequence joins TRBV2 and TRBJ2-1; TRBD1 agrees at 7 bases. Germline CDR1 reads SNHLY; CDR2 reads FYNNEI. The CDR3 covers 11 residues. V lost 9 bases, J lost 4 bases, and 0 bases stayed unmatched.

DNA of the CDR3: TGTGCCAGTAGTATCAAACTAGCGGGGGGCCTATACGAGCAGTACTTC. It codes for CASSIKLAGGLYEQYF. The chain joins TRBV19 to TRBJ2-7; 12 bases are a match to TRBD2. This CDR3 region has 16 residues. The germline CDR1 and CDR2 sequences are LNHDA and SQIVND (reference sequence). V was clipped by 3 bases and J by 4 bases; unmatched bases: 7.

The chain carries TRBV12-5 and TRBJ1-2; 7 nucleotides match TRBD1. Trimming at V came to 5 bases and at J to 7 bases, leaving 7 bases not matched to a gene. This CDR3 region has 13 residues. Germline V CDR1 and CDR2: LGHNT, FRNRAP. CDR3 loop: CASGGGGQSGYTF. For the CDR3, the DNA is TGTGCTAGTGGTGGAGGGGGACAGAGTGGCTACACCTTC.

The chain combines TRBV7-9 with TRBJ1-1, with a possible D match to TRBD1 (5 bases). Germline CDR1 and CDR2: SEHNR and FQNEAQ (reference sequence). Trimming took 5 bases from V and 3 from J, leaving 16 bases between them. The CDR3 totals 15 residues. The CDR3 loop is CASSPAVGGDTEAFF. The DNA for the CDR3 is TGTGCCAGCAGCCCAGCGGTGGGGGGGGACACTGAAGCTTTCTTT.

CDR3 sequence (DNA): TGTGCCAGCAGCTTAGGCCCGCCCAGGGCTGGAAACACCATATATTTT. This encodes CASSLGPPRAGNTIYF. The V and J genes are TRBV7-3 and TRBJ1-3; the D gene is possibly TRBD1 (5 bases). Germline CDR1 is SGHTA and CDR2 is FQGTGA. The V end was cut by 2 bases, the J end by 2 bases, with 13 bases between. The CDR3 length is 16 residues.